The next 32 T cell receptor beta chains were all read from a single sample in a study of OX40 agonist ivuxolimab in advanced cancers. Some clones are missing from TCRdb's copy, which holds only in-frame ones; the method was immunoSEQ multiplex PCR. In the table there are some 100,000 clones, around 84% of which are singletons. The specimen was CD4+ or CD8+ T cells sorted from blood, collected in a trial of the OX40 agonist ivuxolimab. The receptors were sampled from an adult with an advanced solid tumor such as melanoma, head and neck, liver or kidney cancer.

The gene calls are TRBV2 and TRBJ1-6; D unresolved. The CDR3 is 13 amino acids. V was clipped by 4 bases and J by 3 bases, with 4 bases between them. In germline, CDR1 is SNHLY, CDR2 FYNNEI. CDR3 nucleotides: TGTGCCAGCAGTGGGGACTATAATTCACCCCTCCACTTT. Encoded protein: CASSGDYNSPLHF.

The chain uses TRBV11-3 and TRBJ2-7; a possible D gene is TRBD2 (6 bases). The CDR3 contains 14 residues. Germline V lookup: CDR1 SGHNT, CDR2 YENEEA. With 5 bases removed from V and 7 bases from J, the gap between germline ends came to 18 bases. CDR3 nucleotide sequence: TGTGCCAGCAGCCGGGGTGGCGGGAATAGAGAGCAGTACTTC. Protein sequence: CASSRGGGNREQYF.

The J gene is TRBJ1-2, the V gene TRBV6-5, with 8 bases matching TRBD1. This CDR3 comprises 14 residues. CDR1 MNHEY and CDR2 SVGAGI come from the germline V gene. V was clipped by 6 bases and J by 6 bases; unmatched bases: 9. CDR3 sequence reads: CASRPGQATNGYTF. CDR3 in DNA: TGTGCCAGCAGGCCGGGACAGGCCACGAATGGCTACACCTTC.

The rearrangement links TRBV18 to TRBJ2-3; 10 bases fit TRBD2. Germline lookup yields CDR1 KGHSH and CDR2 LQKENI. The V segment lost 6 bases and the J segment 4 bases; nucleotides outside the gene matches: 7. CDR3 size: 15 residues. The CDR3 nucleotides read TGTGCCAGCTCCCCGGGACTAGCGACGGCAGATACGCAGTATTTT. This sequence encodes CASSPGLATADTQYF.

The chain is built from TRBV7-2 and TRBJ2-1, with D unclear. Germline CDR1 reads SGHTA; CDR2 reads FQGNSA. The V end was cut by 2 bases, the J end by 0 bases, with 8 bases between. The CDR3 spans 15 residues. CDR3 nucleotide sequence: TGTGCCAGCAGCTTATTCCGAAACTCCTACAATGAGCAGTTCTTC. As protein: CASSLFRNSYNEQFF. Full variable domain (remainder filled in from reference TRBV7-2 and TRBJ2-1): GAGVSQSPSNKVTEKGKDVELRCDPISGHTALYWYRQSLGQGLEFLIYFQGNSAPDKSGLPSDRFSAERTGGSVSTLTIQRTQQEDSAVYLCASSLFRNSYNEQFFGPGTRLTVL.

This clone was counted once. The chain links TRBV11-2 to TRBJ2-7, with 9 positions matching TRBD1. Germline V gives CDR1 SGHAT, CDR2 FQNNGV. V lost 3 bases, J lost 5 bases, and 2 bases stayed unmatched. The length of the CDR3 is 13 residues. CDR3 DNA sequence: TGTGCCAGCAGCTTGGACAGGGGAAACGAGCAGTACTTC. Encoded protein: CASSLDRGNEQYF.

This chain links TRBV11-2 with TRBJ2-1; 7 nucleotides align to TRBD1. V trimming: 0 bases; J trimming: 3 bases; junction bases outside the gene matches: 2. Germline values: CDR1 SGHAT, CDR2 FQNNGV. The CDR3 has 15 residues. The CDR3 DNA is TGTGCCAGCAGCTTAGACAGGGGGAACTACAATGAGCAGTTCTTC. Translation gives CASSLDRGNYNEQFF.

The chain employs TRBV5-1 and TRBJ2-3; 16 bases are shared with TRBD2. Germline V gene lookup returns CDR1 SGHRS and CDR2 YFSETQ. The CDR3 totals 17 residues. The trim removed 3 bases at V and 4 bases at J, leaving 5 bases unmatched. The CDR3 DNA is TGCGCCAGCAGCTGGGGACTAGCGGGAGGGCCCTCAGATACGCAGTATTTT. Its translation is CASSWGLAGGPSDTQYF.

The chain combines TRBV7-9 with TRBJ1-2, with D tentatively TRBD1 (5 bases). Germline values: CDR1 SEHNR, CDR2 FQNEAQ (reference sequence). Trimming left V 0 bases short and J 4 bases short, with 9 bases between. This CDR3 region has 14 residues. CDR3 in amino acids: CASSLAGTLYGYTF. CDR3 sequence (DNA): TGTGCCAGCAGCTTAGCGGGGACCCTCTATGGCTACACCTTC.

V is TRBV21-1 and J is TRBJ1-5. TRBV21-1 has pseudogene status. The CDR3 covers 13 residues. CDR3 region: CASSPGPNQPQHF. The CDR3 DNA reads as TGTGCCAGCAGTCCGGGGCCGAATCAGCCCCAGCATTTT.

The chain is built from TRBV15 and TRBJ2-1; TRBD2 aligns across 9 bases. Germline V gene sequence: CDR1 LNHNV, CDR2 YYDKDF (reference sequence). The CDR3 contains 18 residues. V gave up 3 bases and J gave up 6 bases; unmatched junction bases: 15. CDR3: CATSSPGAGGPEANEQFF. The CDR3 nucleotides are TGTGCCACCAGCAGTCCTGGGGCGGGAGGGCCCGAGGCCAATGAGCAGTTCTTC.

The CDR3 is CASRTGTLNTEAFF. The DNA of the CDR3 is TGCGCCAGCAGAACAGGGACTTTAAACACTGAAGCTTTCTTT. This chain uses TRBV5-1 with TRBJ1-1; D is possibly TRBD1 (6 bases). CDR1 and CDR2 from the germline V gene are SGHRS and YFSETQ. The CDR3 is 14 amino acids. V was cut by 5 bases and J by 2 bases, with 13 bases left in between.

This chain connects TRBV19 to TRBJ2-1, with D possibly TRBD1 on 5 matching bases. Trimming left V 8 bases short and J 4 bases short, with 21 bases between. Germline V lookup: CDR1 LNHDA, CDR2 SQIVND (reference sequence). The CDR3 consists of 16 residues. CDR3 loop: CASVYVGLLPYNEQFF. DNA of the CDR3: TGTGCCAGTGTTTATGTGGGGCTCTTACCTTACAATGAGCAGTTCTTC.

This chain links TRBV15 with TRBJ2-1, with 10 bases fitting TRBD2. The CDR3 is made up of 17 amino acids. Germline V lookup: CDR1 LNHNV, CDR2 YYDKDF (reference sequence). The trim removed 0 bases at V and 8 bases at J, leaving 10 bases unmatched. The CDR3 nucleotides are TGTGCCACCAGCAGAGATCTAAGCGGGAGGGCCAGCGATGAGCAGTTCTTC. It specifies CATSRDLSGRASDEQFF.

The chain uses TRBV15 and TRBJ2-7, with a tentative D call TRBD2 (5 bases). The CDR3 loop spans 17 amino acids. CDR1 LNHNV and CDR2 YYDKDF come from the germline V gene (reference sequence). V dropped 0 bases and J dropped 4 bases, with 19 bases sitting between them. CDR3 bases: TGTGCCACCAGCAGAGATCGAGGGTTTATGGTTCGATACGAGCAGTACTTC. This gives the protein CATSRDRGFMVRYEQYF.

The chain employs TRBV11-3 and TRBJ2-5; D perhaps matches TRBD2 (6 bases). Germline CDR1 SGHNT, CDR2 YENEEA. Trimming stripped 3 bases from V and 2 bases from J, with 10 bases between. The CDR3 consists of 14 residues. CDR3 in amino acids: CASSFGREQETQYF. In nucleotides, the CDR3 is TGTGCCAGCAGCTTTGGCCGGGAGCAAGAGACCCAGTACTTC.

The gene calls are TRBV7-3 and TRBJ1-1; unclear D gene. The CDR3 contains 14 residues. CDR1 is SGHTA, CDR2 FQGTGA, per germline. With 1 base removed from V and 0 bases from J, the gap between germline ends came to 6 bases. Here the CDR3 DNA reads TGTGCCAGCAGCTTAAGCGGTATGAACACTGAAGCTTTCTTT. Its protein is CASSLSGMNTEAFF. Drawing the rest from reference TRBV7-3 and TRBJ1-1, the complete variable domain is GAGVSQTPSNKVTEKGKYVELRCDPISGHTALYWYRQSLGQGPEFLIYFQGTGAADDSGLPNDRFFAVRPEGSVSTLKIQRTERGDSAVYLCASSLSGMNTEAFFGQGTRLTVV.

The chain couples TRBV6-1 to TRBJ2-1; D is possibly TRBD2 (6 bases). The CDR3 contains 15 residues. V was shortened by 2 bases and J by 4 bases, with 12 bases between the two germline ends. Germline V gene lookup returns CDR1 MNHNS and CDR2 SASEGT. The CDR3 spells CASSELQRVYNEQFF. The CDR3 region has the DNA TGTGCCAGCAGTGAATTGCAGCGGGTTTACAATGAGCAGTTCTTC.

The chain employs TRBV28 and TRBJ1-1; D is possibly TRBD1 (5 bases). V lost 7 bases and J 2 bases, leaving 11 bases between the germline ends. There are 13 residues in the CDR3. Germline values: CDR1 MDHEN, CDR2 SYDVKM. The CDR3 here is CASTGHQNTEAFF. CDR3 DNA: TGTGCCAGCACCGGACACCAAAACACTGAAGCTTTCTTT.

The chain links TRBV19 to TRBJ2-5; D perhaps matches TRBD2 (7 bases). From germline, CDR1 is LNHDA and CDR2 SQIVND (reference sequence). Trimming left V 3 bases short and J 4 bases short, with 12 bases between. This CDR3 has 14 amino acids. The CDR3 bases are TGTGCCAGTAGTATGGGGGGGCCCGCAGAGACCCAGTACTTC. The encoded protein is CASSMGGPAETQYF.

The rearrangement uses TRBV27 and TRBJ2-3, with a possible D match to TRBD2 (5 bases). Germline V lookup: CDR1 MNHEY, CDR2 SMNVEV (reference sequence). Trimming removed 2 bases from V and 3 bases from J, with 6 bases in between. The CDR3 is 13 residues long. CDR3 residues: CASSLRGTDTQYF. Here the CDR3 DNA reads TGTGCCAGCAGTTTACGGGGTACAGATACGCAGTATTTT.

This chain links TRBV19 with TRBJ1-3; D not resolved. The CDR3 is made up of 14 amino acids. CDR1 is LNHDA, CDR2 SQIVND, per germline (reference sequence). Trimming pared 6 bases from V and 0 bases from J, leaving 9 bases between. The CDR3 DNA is TGTGCCAGTAGCGGTCATGACTCTGGAAACACCATATATTTT. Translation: CASSGHDSGNTIYF.

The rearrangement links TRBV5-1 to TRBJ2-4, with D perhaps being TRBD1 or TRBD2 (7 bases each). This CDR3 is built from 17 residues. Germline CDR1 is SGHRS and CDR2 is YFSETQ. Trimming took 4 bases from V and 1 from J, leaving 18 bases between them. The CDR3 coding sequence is TGCGCCAGCAGCCAGGGGGAGGGGAGTGCGGCCAAAAACATTCAGTACTTC. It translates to CASSQGEGSAAKNIQYF.

CDR3 amino acids: CASSSGLVAGELFF. The CDR3 region has the DNA TGTGCCAGCAGCTCAGGCCTAGTGGCCGGGGAGCTGTTTTTT. The rearrangement uses TRBV7-9 and TRBJ2-2; D gene unclear. Germline CDR1 is SEHNR and CDR2 is FQNEAQ (reference sequence). CDR3 length: 14 residues. The V end was cut by 4 bases, the J end by 6 bases, with 12 bases between.

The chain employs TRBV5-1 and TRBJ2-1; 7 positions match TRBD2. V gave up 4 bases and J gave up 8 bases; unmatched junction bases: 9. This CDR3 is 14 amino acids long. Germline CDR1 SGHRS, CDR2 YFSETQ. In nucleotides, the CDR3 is TGCGCCAGCAGCGTAGGACTAGTGCTCGATGAGCAGTTCTTC. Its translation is CASSVGLVLDEQFF. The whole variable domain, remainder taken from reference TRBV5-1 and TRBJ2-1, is KAGVTQTPRYLIKTRGQQVTLSCSPISGHRSVSWYQQTPGQGLQFLFEYFSETQRNKGNFPGRFSGRQFSNSRSEMNVSTLELGDSALYLCASSVGLVLDEQFFGPGTRLTVL.

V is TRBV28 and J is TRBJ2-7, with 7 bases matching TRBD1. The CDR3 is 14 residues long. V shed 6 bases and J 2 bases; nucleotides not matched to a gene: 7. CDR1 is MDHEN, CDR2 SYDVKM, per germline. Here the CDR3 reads CASSYRGHPYEQYF. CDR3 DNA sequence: TGTGCCAGCAGCTACAGGGGCCATCCCTACGAGCAGTACTTC.

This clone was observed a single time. Here the CDR3 reads CASSLRWVSNYGYTF. The CDR3 DNA follows: TGTGCCAGCAGCCTTCGATGGGTTTCTAACTATGGCTACACCTTC. The V gene is TRBV5-8, the J gene TRBJ1-2; D uncertain. The germline CDR1 and CDR2 sequences are SGHTS and YDEGEE. The ends were cut back, 4 bases at V and 0 bases at J, with 13 bases in the middle. CDR3 length: 15 amino acids.

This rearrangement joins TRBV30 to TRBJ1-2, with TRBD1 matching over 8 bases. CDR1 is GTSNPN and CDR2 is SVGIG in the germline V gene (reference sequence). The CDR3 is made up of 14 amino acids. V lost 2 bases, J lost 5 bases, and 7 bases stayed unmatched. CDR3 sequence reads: CAWSPDRGPYGYTF. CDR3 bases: TGTGCCTGGAGTCCCGACAGGGGACCTTATGGCTACACCTTC.

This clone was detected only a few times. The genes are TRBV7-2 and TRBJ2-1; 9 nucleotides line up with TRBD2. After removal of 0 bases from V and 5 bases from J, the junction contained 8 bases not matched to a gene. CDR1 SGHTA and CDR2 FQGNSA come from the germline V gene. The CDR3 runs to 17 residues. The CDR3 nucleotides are TGTGCCAGCAGCTTAGCATTTAGTCTAGCGGGACACAATGAGCAGTTCTTC. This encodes CASSLAFSLAGHNEQFF.

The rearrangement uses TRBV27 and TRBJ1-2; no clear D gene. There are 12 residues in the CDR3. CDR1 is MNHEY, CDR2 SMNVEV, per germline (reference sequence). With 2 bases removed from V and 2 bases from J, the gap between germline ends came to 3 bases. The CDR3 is CASSLKNYGYTF. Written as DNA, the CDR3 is TGTGCCAGCAGTTTAAAGAACTATGGCTACACCTTC.

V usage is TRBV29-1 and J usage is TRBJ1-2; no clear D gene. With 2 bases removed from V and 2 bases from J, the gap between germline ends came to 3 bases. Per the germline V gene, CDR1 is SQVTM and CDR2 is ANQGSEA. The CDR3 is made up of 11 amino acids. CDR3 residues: CSVEWNYGYTF. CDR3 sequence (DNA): TGCAGCGTTGAATGGAACTATGGCTACACCTTC.

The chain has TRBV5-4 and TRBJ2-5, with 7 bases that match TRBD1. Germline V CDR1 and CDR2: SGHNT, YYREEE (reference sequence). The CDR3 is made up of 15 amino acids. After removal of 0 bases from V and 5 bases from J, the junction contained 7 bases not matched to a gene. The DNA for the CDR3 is TGTGCCAGCAGCTTGGGGCAGGGGGTCTGGGAGACCCAGTACTTC. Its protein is CASSLGQGVWETQYF.